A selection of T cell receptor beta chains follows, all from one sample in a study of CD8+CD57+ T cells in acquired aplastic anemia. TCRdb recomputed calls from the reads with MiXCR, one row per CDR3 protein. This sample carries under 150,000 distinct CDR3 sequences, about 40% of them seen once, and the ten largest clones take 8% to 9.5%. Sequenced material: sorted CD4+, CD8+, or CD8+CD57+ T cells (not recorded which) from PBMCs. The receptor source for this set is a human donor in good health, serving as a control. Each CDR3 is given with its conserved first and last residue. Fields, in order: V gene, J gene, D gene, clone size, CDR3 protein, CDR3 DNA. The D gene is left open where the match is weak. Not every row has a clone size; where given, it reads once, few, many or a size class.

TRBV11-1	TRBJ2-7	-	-	CASSLVGSGGGSYEQYF	TGTGCCAGCAGCTTAGTAGGTTCTGGAGGGGGATCCTACGAGCAGTACTTC
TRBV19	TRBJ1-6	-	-	CASSMGGSYNSPLHF	TGTGCCAGTAGTATGGGCGGCTCCTATAATTCACCCCTCCACTTT
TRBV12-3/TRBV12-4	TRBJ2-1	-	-	CASRNRGAGLNEQFF	TGTGCCAGCAGAAACCGGGGGGCGGGACTCAATGAGCAGTTCTTC
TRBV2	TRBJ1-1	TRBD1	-	CASSDRNRGNTEAFF	TGTGCCAGCAGCGACCGGAACAGGGGGAACACTGAAGCTTTCTTT
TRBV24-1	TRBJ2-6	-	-	CATRDSSGANVLTF	TGTGCCACCAGGGACTCCTCTGGGGCCAACGTCCTGACTTTC
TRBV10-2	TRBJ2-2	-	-	CSSRALTGIGELFF	TGCTCCAGCAGGGCCCTAACAGGGATCGGGGAGCTGTTTTTT
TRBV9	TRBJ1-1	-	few	CASSVSALGGMNTEAFF	TGTGCCAGCAGCGTATCGGCGCTGGGGGGAATGAACACTGAAGCTTTCTTT
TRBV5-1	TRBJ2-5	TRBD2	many	CASSKSAGVGEETQYF	TGCGCCAGCAGCAAAAGTGCGGGAGTAGGAGAAGAGACCCAGTACTTC
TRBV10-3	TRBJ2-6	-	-	CAISEGGPGANVLTF	TGTGCCATCAGTGAGGGGGGGCCTGGGGCCAACGTCCTGACTTTC
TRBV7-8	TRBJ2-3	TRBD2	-	CASSLVASGGPDTQYF	TGTGCCAGCAGCTTAGTGGCTAGCGGGGGGCCAGATACGCAGTATTTT
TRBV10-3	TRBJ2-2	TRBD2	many	CAIRSGEGELFF	TGTGCCATCAGGAGCGGGGAGGGGGAGCTGTTTTTT
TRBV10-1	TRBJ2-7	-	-	CASSEGEGLYEQYF	TGCGCCAGCAGTGAGGGGGAAGGTCTCTACGAACAGTACTTC
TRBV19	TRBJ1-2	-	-	CASSIGFQGTYGYTF	TGTGCCAGTAGTATCGGGTTCCAGGGTACCTATGGCTACACCTTC
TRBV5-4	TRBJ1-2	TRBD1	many	CASSFGQGMGYTF	TGTGCCAGCAGCTTCGGACAGGGAATGGGCTACACCTTC
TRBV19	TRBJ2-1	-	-	CASSTLYNEQFF	TGTGCCAGTAGTACCCTCTACAATGAGCAGTTCTTC
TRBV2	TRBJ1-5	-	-	CASSTQGKGQPQHF	TGTGCCAGCAGCACGCAAGGGAAGGGGCAGCCCCAGCATTTT
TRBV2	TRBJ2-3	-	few	CASSEEAADTQYF	TGTGCCAGCAGTGAAGAGGCGGCAGATACGCAGTATTTT
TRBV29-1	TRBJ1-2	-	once	CSVEVSNYGYTF	TGCAGCGTTGAAGTCAGTAACTATGGCTACACCTTC
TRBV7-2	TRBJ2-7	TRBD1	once	CASSPGQPSYEQYF	TGTGCCAGCAGCCCGGGACAGCCCTCCTACGAGCAGTACTTC
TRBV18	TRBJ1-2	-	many	CASSPGGNYGYTF	TGTGCCAGCTCACCGGGGGGAAACTATGGCTACACCTTC
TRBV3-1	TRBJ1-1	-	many	CASSQDYEAFF	TGTGCCAGCAGCCAAGACTACGAAGCTTTCTTT
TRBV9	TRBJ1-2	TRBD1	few	CASSDPGTGTKYGYTF	TGTGCCAGCAGCGATCCAGGGACAGGGACCAAGTATGGCTACACCTTC
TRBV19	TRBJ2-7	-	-	CASSLQDYEQYF	TGTGCCAGTAGTTTACAGGATTACGAGCAGTACTTC
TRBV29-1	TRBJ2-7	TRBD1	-	CSLGRGLSGNSYEQYF	TGCAGCTTGGGAAGGGGGCTCTCAGGGAATTCCTACGAGCAGTACTTC
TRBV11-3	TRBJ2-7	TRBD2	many	CASSPTGTSGYEQYF	TGTGCCAGCAGCCCCACCGGGACTAGCGGATACGAGCAGTACTTC
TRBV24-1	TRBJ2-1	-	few	CATSGGPGSYNEQFF	TGTGCCACCAGTGGAGGCCCCGGATCCTACAATGAGCAGTTCTTC
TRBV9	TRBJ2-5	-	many	CASSVDGAGQETQYF	TGTGCCAGCAGCGTAGATGGCGCGGGCCAAGAGACCCAGTACTTC
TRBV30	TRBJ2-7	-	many	CAWSAALYEQYF	TGTGCCTGGAGCGCGGCATTATACGAGCAGTACTTC
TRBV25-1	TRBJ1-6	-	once	CASSATRGGNSPLHF	TGTGCCAGCAGTGCTACCCGGGGTGGGAATTCACCCCTCCACTTT
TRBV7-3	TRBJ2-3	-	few	CASSPTLVSDTQYF	TGTGCCAGCAGCCCAACACTAGTGAGCGATACGCAGTATTTT